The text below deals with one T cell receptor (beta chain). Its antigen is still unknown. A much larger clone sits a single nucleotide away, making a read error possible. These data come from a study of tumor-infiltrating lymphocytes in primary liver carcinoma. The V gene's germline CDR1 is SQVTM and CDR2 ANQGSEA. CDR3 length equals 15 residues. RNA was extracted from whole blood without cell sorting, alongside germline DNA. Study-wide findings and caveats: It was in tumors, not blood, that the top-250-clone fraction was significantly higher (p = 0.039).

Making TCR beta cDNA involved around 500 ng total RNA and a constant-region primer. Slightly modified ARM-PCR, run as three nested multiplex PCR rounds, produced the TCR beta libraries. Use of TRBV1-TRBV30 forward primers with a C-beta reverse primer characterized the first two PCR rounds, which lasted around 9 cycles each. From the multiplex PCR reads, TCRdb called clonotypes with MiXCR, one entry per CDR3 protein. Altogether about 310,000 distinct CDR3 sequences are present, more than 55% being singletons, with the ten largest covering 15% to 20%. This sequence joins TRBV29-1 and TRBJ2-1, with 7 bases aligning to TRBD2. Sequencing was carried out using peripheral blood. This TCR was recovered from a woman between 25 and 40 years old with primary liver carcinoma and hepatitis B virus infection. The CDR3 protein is CSVELLAVTYNGQFF. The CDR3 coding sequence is TGCAGCGTTGAACTTCTAGCGGTTACCTACAATGGGCAGTTCTTC.